This T cell receptor beta chain was documented in a study of blood T cells in healthy people across ages. This clonotype was counted only a few times. Its specificity is unknown. CDR3 length: 15 amino acids. J gave up 6 bases and V 6 bases, and 8 bases lay outside the gene matches. Germline V gene data show CDR1 as MDHEN and CDR2 as SYDVKM. Study-level findings and limits: Those diversity estimates obtained from one million T cells were thought to be underestimates.

For the second PCR, which ran for roughly 7 to 11 cycles, a sample-barcoded 5' primer and a J-beta primer mix were used. The template-switch adaptor, which had 12 random nucleotides, put a tag on each cDNA molecule. TCRdb re-called the 5' RACE reads through MiXCR, storing one row per CDR3 protein. The sample has 550,000 to 750,000 distinct CDR3 sequences, around 21% seen once. The chain employs TRBV28 and TRBJ2-7, with 13 bases fitting TRBD2. Source material: blood. The receptor was isolated from a man between 65 and 85 years old in good health. The CDR3 sequence: CASRTLAGGRREQYF. The DNA for the CDR3 is TGTGCCAGCAGAACACTAGCGGGAGGGCGGCGCGAGCAGTACTTC.